The present T cell receptor beta chain was sequenced within a study of shared clonotypes between healthy human individuals. Per germline, CDR1 MNHEY and CDR2 SVGAGI. The germline V and J ends were trimmed by 6 bases and 1 base, with 10 bases remaining between them. The CDR3 consists of 14 residues. Profiling relied on immunoSEQ multiplex PCR, and the TCRdb table lists in-frame clones only, not all of them. The sample holds about 180,000 clones, 90% to 95% seen once. The sample comprised naive CD4+ T cells sorted from blood. Subset meaning: CD45RA+ positively selected. This TCR was sampled from a woman in her twenties or thirties in good health. The genes are TRBV6-5 and TRBJ1-3; D is perhaps TRBD1 (6 bases). DNA of the CDR3: TGTGCCAGCAGGAAACAGGGTTCTGGAAACACCATATATTTT. Encoded protein: CASRKQGSGNTIYF.